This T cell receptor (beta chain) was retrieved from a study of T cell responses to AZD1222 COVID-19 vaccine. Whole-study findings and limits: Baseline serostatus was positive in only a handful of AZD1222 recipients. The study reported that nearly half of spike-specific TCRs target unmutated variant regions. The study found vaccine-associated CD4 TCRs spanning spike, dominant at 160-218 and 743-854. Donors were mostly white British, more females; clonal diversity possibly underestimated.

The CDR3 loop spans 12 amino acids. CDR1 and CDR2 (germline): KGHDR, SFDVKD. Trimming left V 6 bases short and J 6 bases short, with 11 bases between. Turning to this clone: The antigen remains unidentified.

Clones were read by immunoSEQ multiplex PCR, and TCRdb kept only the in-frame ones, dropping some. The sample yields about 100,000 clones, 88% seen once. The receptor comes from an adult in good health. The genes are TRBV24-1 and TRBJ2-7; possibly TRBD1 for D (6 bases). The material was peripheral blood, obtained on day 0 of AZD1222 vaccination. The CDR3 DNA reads TGTGCCACCAGTTTACAGGGTATCGAGCAGTACTTC. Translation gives CATSLQGIEQYF.